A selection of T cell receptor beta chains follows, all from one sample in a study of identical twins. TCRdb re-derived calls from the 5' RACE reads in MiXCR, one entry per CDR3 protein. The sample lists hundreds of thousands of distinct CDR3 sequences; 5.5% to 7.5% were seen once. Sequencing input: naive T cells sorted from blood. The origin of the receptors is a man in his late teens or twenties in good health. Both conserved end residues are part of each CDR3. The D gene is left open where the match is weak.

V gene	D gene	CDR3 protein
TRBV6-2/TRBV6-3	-	CASSYLGGATEAFF
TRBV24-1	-	CATSDAGTSNIQYF
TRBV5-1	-	CASSLWGGDADTQYF
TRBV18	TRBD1	CASSYGQGLEKFF
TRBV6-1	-	CASSPLRDLGNQPQHF
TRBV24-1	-	CATSGAEVRVGAGNQPQHF
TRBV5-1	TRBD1	CASSLAETGSAGYTF
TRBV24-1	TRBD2	CATSDAGLTYEQYF
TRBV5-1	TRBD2	CASSLVGEGYNEQFF
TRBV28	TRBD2	CASSLSWVGTSVNEQFF
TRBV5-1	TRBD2	CASSLTSGSYHEQYF
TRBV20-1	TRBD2	CSARLAGLDYEQYF
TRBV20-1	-	CSARDPLLGELFF
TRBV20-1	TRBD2	CSAPGLAGGPGEQYF
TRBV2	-	CASTPRVNEQFF
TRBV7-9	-	CASSSRDHRSYEQYF
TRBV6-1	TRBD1	CASSGGTGGYGYTF
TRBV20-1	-	CSAPPWEGVEYGYTF
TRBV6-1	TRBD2	CASSPQLAGNQETQYF
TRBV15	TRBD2	CATSRASGSSYNEQFF
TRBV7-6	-	CASSYDRNEQFF
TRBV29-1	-	CSVGQNYEQYF
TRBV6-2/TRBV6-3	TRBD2	CASSYGGGDFGEQYF
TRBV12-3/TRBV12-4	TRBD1	CASSFDRGREETQYF
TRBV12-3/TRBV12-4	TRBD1	CASRVTGEETQYF
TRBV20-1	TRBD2	CSAGTSGRDTQYF
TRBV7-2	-	CASSFTPSSPGELFF
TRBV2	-	CASGGAGFGEAFF
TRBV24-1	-	CATSSGVPQPQHF
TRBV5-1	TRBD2	CASSAAAGDETQYF
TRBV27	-	CASSRGPEAFF
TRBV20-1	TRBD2	CSASWPYKRLAGRGEQFF
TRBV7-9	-	CASSSPHGGITYEQYF
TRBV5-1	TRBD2	CASSLAGLAGGTDTQYF
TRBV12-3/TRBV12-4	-	CASSDSGSKYF
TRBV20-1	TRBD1	CSARSGTADSYEQYF
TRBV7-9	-	CASSLDLTEQYF
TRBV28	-	CASSWLALSGELFF
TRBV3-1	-	CASRYGTNTGELFF
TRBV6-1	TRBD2	CASSLLAGGINEQFF
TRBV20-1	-	CSPRADTQYF
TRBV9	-	CASSVDPPGAPGNTIYF